The next 24 T cell receptor beta chains were all read from a single sample in a study of shared clonotypes between healthy human individuals. Generated by immunoSEQ multiplex PCR, the TCRdb table keeps only in-frame clones and is missing some. The sample lists millions of clones, approximately 95% occurring once. Naive CD8 cells, CD45RO-negative and positively selected for CCR7, excluded terminally differentiated effector memory CD45RA+ cells. Sequenced: naive CD8+ T cells sorted from blood. Receptor source: a man between 18 and 35 years old in good health.

CDR3 in amino acids: CASSVSGDRHEQYF. CDR3 DNA sequence: TGTGCCAGCAGCGTCTCAGGGGACCGCCACGAGCAGTACTTC. The chain joins TRBV9 to TRBJ2-7, with D possibly being TRBD1 (6 bases). Trimming removed 2 bases from V and 5 bases from J, with 14 bases in between. The germline gives CDR1 SGDLS, CDR2 YYNGEE. The CDR3 has 14 residues.

The chain employs TRBV6-6 and TRBJ2-4, with a weak D call TRBD2 (5 bases). Germline CDR1 is MNHNY and CDR2 is SVGAGI (reference sequence). V lost 7 bases and J 8 bases, leaving 12 bases between the germline ends. This CDR3 spans 12 amino acids. This CDR3 reads CASIGLGDIQYF. The CDR3 nucleotides are TGTGCCAGCATAGGCTTGGGAGACATTCAGTACTTC.

The rearrangement joins TRBV9 to TRBJ2-1; 8 nucleotides agree with TRBD2. CDR3 length: 14 residues. J gave up 10 bases and V 0 bases, and 6 bases lay outside the gene matches. Per the germline V gene, CDR1 is SGDLS and CDR2 is YYNGEE. The CDR3 DNA reads as TGTGCCAGCAGCGTAGAGGGTAGCGGGGAGGAGCAGTTCTTC. Its translation is CASSVEGSGEEQFF.

V gene TRBV28 combines with J gene TRBJ1-3; possible D gene TRBD1, 5 bases. The CDR3 is made up of 14 amino acids. Germline assignment: CDR1 MDHEN and CDR2 SYDVKM. With 4 bases removed from V and 2 bases from J, the gap between germline ends came to 9 bases. The CDR3 nucleotides read TGTGCCAGCAGTTACCCAGGGCCTGGAAACACCATATATTTT. Amino acids: CASSYPGPGNTIYF.

This clone was seen a single time. CDR3 protein: CASSSQGPIPHEQYF. CDR3 DNA: TGTGCCAGCAGCTCACAGGGGCCCATCCCACACGAGCAGTACTTC. The rearrangement uses TRBV7-9 and TRBJ2-7; 7 nucleotides agree with TRBD1. The trim removed 4 bases at V and 5 bases at J, leaving 11 bases unmatched. Germline V gene data show CDR1 as SEHNR and CDR2 as FQNEAQ (reference sequence). CDR3 length equals 15 residues.

The rearrangement joins TRBV27 to TRBJ2-5; D is tentatively TRBD1 or TRBD2 (7 bases each). V lost 6 bases, J lost 1 base, and 21 bases lay in between. This CDR3 comprises 17 residues. Germline V lookup: CDR1 MNHEY, CDR2 SMNVEV (reference sequence). CDR3: CASSPGGVAGFQETQYF. The CDR3 DNA is TGTGCCAGCAGCCCAGGGGGGGTCGCGGGATTCCAAGAGACCCAGTACTTC.

This clone occurred once. This chain connects TRBV18 to TRBJ2-7, with D perhaps TRBD1 (6 bases). The CDR3 loop spans 15 amino acids. Germline V gene sequence: CDR1 KGHSH, CDR2 LQKENI. V gave up 6 bases and J gave up 5 bases, with 20 bases separating them. CDR3 sequence reads: CASSTLAGDGNEQYF. The CDR3 nucleotides are TGTGCCAGCTCGACGCTCGCAGGGGACGGGAACGAGCAGTACTTC.

The chain is built from TRBV6-5 and TRBJ1-1; possible D gene TRBD1, 5 bases. Trimming took 8 bases from V and 4 from J, leaving 8 bases between them. The CDR3 consists of 11 residues. The germline V gene has CDR1 MNHEY and CDR2 SVGAGI. CDR3 in amino acids: CASWDPTEAFF. CDR3 nucleotides: TGTGCCAGCTGGGACCCCACTGAAGCTTTCTTT.

The rearrangement joins TRBV6-1 to TRBJ2-7, with TRBD2 identical over 15 bases. The CDR3 has 17 residues. The V gene's germline CDR1 is MNHNS and CDR2 SASEGT. With V trimmed by 1 base and J by 1 base, 2 bases remained unmatched. The CDR3 region is CASSEEGLAGGSYEQYF. Written as DNA, the CDR3 is TGTGCCAGCAGTGAAGAAGGACTAGCGGGGGGGTCCTACGAGCAGTACTTC.

Of note for this clone: Distinct nucleotide sequences in the sample also encode this CDR3. The J gene is TRBJ2-1, the V gene TRBV7-9, with 7 bases matching TRBD2. Per the germline V gene, CDR1 is SEHNR and CDR2 is FQNEAQ (reference sequence). V was clipped by 3 bases and J by 8 bases; unmatched bases: 4. The CDR3 runs 13 residues. CDR3 amino acids: CASSFPGRDEQFF. The CDR3 DNA sequence: TGTGCCAGCAGCTTCCCAGGGAGGGATGAGCAGTTCTTC. The entire variable domain, with the rest obtained from reference TRBV7-9 and TRBJ2-1, is as follows: DTGVSQNPRHKITKRGQNVTFRCDPISEHNRLYWYRQTLGQGPEFLTYFQNEAQLEKSRLLSDRFSAERPKGSFSTLEIQRTEQGDSAMYLCASSFPGRDEQFFGPGTRLTVL.

The chain employs TRBV5-6 and TRBJ1-1, with D unresolved. Germline-derived CDR1 and CDR2 are SGHDT and YYEEEE. V lost 0 bases, J lost 1 base, and 7 bases lay in between. The CDR3 totals 14 residues. CDR3 region: CASSLVGKNTEAFF. The CDR3 coding sequence is TGTGCCAGCAGCTTGGTGGGGAAGAACACTGAAGCTTTCTTT.

Comment on this clone: This specimen includes other DNA sequences encoding the same CDR3. The rearrangement uses TRBV4-3 and TRBJ2-3; a weak D match, TRBD2 (6 bases). Deletions cut 3 bases from V and 3 bases from J, with 10 bases between. This CDR3 contains 14 residues. The germline V gene has CDR1 LGHNA and CDR2 YSLEER. The DNA of the CDR3 is TGCGCCAGCAGCCAGGGACGGGGGACAGATACGCAGTATTTT. Protein sequence: CASSQGRGTDTQYF.

This rearrangement joins TRBV7-8 to TRBJ2-6; D not resolved. Trimming cost V 3 bases and J 4 bases, with 13 bases left between them. The CDR3 contains 16 residues. The V gene's germline CDR1 is SGHVS and CDR2 FQNEAQ. The CDR3 spells CASSFPDGSGANVLTF. Here the CDR3 DNA reads TGTGCCAGCAGCTTTCCCGACGGGTCAGGGGCCAACGTCCTGACTTTC.

This clone was observed a handful of times. The same CDR3 can be traced to other DNA sequences in this sample. The chain carries TRBV27 and TRBJ1-6, with D uncertain. V was cut by 0 bases and J by 6 bases, with 3 bases left in between. This CDR3 has 13 amino acids. Germline CDR1 is MNHEY and CDR2 is SMNVEV (reference sequence). The CDR3 DNA reads as TGTGCCAGCAGTTTATCCCGTAATTCACCCCTCCACTTT. Translation gives CASSLSRNSPLHF.

This rearrangement joins TRBV10-3 to TRBJ1-5, with TRBD1 matching over 8 bases. V lost 2 bases to trimming and J lost 5 bases; unmatched junction nucleotides: 2. Germline V gene data show CDR1 as ENHRY and CDR2 as SYGVKD. The CDR3 loop spans 14 amino acids. The DNA for the CDR3 is TGTGCCATCAGTGAGGGACAGGGTTATCAGCCCCAGCATTTT. Residues: CAISEGQGYQPQHF.

V gene TRBV13 combines with J gene TRBJ1-3; 7 bases are shared with TRBD1. In germline, CDR1 is PRHDT, CDR2 FYEKMQ (reference sequence). V was pared by 5 bases and J by 2 bases, with 3 bases of the junction left unmatched. This CDR3 is built from 14 residues. The CDR3 region has the DNA TGTGCCAGCAGCCACGGGACAGCTGGAAACACCATATATTTT. Its protein product is CASSHGTAGNTIYF.

This clone was counted once. The rearrangement uses TRBV11-2 and TRBJ1-2; TRBD1 might be the D (5 bases). Germline V gene lookup returns CDR1 SGHAT and CDR2 FQNNGV. This CDR3 is 15 amino acids long. Trimming stripped 1 base from V and 2 bases from J, with 11 bases between. The CDR3 DNA reads as TGTGCCAGCAGCTTAGGGGGCAGGGAGAACTATGGCTACACCTTC. This gives the protein CASSLGGRENYGYTF.

With regard to this clone: This same CDR3 is encoded by further DNA sequences in the sample. The chain links TRBV19 to TRBJ1-1, with 8 bases fitting TRBD1. The CDR3 loop spans 13 amino acids. The V and J ends lost 5 bases and 4 bases, in that order; junction bases with no gene match: 3. The germline V gene has CDR1 LNHDA and CDR2 SQIVND (reference sequence). This chain's CDR3 is CASSATGGTEAFF. The CDR3, as DNA: TGTGCCAGTAGTGCCACAGGGGGCACTGAAGCTTTCTTT.

This chain connects TRBV11-2 to TRBJ2-2; 9 nucleotides agree with TRBD2. The J segment lost 8 bases and the V segment lost 0 bases, leaving 10 bases of the junction unmatched. This CDR3 spans 17 amino acids. Germline V gives CDR1 SGHAT, CDR2 FQNNGV. CDR3 in amino acids: CASSLDRLAEMGGELFF. The CDR3 DNA is TGTGCCAGCAGCTTAGACCGACTAGCGGAAATGGGTGGGGAGCTGTTTTTT.

The chain employs TRBV7-8 and TRBJ2-5; 7 bases line up with TRBD2. CDR3 length equals 16 residues. Germline V gene sequence: CDR1 SGHVS, CDR2 FQNEAQ. V lost 2 bases to trimming and J lost 3 bases; unmatched junction nucleotides: 9. This CDR3 is CASSLWQAGDKETQYF. The CDR3 DNA reads TGTGCCAGCAGCTTATGGCAGGCGGGGGATAAAGAGACCCAGTACTTC.

Only one count was recorded for this clone. The chain couples TRBV18 to TRBJ1-5, with D possibly matching TRBD1 (6 bases). CDR1 is KGHSH, CDR2 LQKENI, per germline. The CDR3 sequence is 15 residues long. V was cut by 2 bases and J by 6 bases, with 14 bases left in between. The DNA for the CDR3 is TGTGCCAGCTCACCAGAGGCAGGGGCAAGTCAGCCCCAGCATTTT. This sequence encodes CASSPEAGASQPQHF.

The V and J genes are TRBV7-8 and TRBJ1-5; no clear D gene. CDR1 and CDR2 (germline): SGHVS, FQNEAQ. The CDR3 has 16 amino acids. Trimming cost V 3 bases and J 0 bases, with 12 bases left between them. CDR3 sequence reads: CASSFGQPYSNQPQHF. For the CDR3, the DNA is TGTGCCAGCAGCTTCGGGCAGCCTTATAGCAATCAGCCCCAGCATTTT.

This clone was counted a single time. The chain carries TRBV4-1 and TRBJ2-3, with 8 bases identical to TRBD2. Germline CDR1 MGHRA, CDR2 YSYEKL. The CDR3 consists of 17 residues. The trim removed 0 bases at V and 2 bases at J, leaving 7 bases unmatched. In DNA, the CDR3 is TGCGCCAGCAGCCAAGAGGGCGGGGGGTGGTCCACAGATACGCAGTATTTT. It is translated as CASSQEGGGWSTDTQYF.

The chain is built from TRBV9 and TRBJ1-2; 10 bases agree with TRBD1. The CDR3 spans 15 residues. Trimming removed 3 bases from V and 4 bases from J; junction bases left unmatched: 6. CDR1 and CDR2 (germline): SGDLS, YYNGEE. CDR3 protein: CASSGTGGSIYGYTF. As DNA, the CDR3 is TGTGCCAGCAGCGGGACAGGGGGGTCTATCTATGGCTACACCTTC.